These 21 T cell receptor beta chains were all obtained from the same sample, sequenced in a study of OX40 agonist ivuxolimab in advanced cancers. The library was built by means of the immunoSEQ multiplex PCR assay. The table was pulled from immuneACCESS by TCRdb, which kept in-frame rearrangements only. Such tables lose some clones; where checked, under half of the loss comes from unresolved V genes, and the rest has no known cause. For this sample the table gives some 69,000 clones, of which about 80% were detected only once. The leading ten clones occupy about 2.1% of the sample. The input for sequencing was CD4+ or CD8+ T cells sorted from blood, taken in a trial of the OX40 agonist ivuxolimab. The receptors were gathered from an adult with an advanced solid tumor such as melanoma, head and neck, liver or kidney cancer.

The rearrangement links TRBV27 to TRBJ2-2; D tentatively reads TRBD1 or TRBD2 (5 bases each). Germline V CDR1 and CDR2: MNHEY, SMNVEV (reference sequence). The CDR3 has 15 residues. V shed 10 bases and J shed 1 base, with 16 bases lying between them. DNA for the CDR3: TGTGCCACCGGGACCCAGCGGATGAACACCGGGGAGCTGTTTTTT. This codes for CATGTQRMNTGELFF.

The V gene is TRBV19, the J gene TRBJ1-4, with a tentative D call TRBD1 (6 bases). Germline V CDR1 and CDR2: LNHDA, SQIVND (reference sequence). Trimming cost V 6 bases and J 5 bases, with 13 bases left between them. There are 14 residues in the CDR3. CDR3 region: CASRPTGTNEKLFF. CDR3 DNA sequence: TGTGCCAGTAGGCCGACAGGCACAAATGAAAAACTGTTTTTT.

The chain's CDR3 is CASSELASGANVLTF. The CDR3 DNA sequence: TGTGCCAGCAGTGAACTGGCCTCTGGGGCCAACGTCCTGACTTTC. The chain carries TRBV6-1 and TRBJ2-6; D is uncertain. Per germline, CDR1 MNHNS and CDR2 SASEGT. Trimming left V 2 bases short and J 0 bases short, with 5 bases between. There are 15 residues in the CDR3.

This chain links TRBV4-1 with TRBJ1-2; D remains unclear. The CDR3 spans 17 residues. Germline V gene data show CDR1 as MGHRA and CDR2 as YSYEKL. V dropped 0 bases and J dropped 4 bases, with 18 bases sitting between them. CDR3 sequence (DNA): TGCGCCAGCAGCCAAGATCCCCCGAACATGACCCCCTATGGCTACACCTTC. As protein: CASSQDPPNMTPYGYTF.

This rearrangement joins TRBV7-8 to TRBJ1-2, with D unclear. Per the germline V gene, CDR1 is SGHVS and CDR2 is FQNEAQ. This CDR3 region has 15 residues. The V and J ends lost 5 bases and 2 bases respectively, with 15 bases between them. The CDR3 nucleotides are TGTGCCAGCAGCCCCGGGCCTACCAAAAACTATGGCTACACCTTC. Protein product: CASSPGPTKNYGYTF.

DNA for the CDR3: TGTGCCAGCAGCTCCTTTCGGGCGGGGGGTCCTGGAAACACCATATATTTT. Encoded protein: CASSSFRAGGPGNTIYF. The J gene is TRBJ1-3, the V gene TRBV7-2; TRBD1 is a possible D gene (5 bases). The CDR3 contains 17 residues. From germline, CDR1 is SGHTA and CDR2 FQGNSA. Trimming shortened V by 4 bases and J by 2 bases, and 18 bases separated the two germline ends. The full variable domain, with the rest looked up from reference TRBV7-2 and TRBJ1-3, is GAGVSQSPSNKVTEKGKDVELRCDPISGHTALYWYRQSLGQGLEFLIYFQGNSAPDKSGLPSDRFSAERTGGSVSTLTIQRTQQEDSAVYLCASSSFRAGGPGNTIYFGEGSWLTVV.

By share of the sample, this clone is medium-sized (0.01 to 0.1%). The rearrangement uses TRBV27 and TRBJ1-5; a possible D gene is TRBD1 (6 bases). CDR1 and CDR2 (germline): MNHEY, SMNVEV (reference sequence). Trimming removed 3 bases at V and 4 bases at J, with 13 bases between. There are 15 residues in the CDR3. The CDR3 reads CASSLRLTGNQPQHF. Written as DNA, the CDR3 is TGTGCCAGCAGTTTGCGCCTTACAGGGAATCAGCCCCAGCATTTT.

The rearrangement joins TRBV5-1 to TRBJ1-4; D perhaps matches TRBD1 (5 bases). Per germline, CDR1 SGHRS and CDR2 YFSETQ. The CDR3 length is 14 residues. Trimming shortened V by 5 bases and J by 6 bases, and 14 bases separated the two germline ends. CDR3 bases: TGCGCCAGCAGTCCGGGACTGTCCGATGAAAAACTGTTTTTT. Translating gives CASSPGLSDEKLFF.

CDR3 loop: CASMEPLNTQYF. The CDR3 bases are TGTGCCAGCATGGAACCCTTGAATACGCAGTATTTT. V is TRBV2 and J is TRBJ2-3, with no clear D. Per the germline V gene, CDR1 is SNHLY and CDR2 is FYNNEI. CDR3 length: 12 residues. V gave up 7 bases and J gave up 7 bases, with 12 bases separating them. Complete variable domain (other parts from reference TRBV2 and TRBJ2-3): EPEVTQTPSHQVTQMGQEVILRCVPISNHLYFYWYRQILGQKVEFLVSFYNNEISEKSEIFDDQFSVERPDGSNFTLKIRSTKLEDSAMYFCASMEPLNTQYFGPGTRLTVL.

The genes are TRBV5-4 and TRBJ2-1, with unresolved D. CDR3 length: 13 amino acids. Germline V CDR1 and CDR2: SGHNT, YYREEE (reference sequence). V lost 3 bases and J lost 10, with 14 bases in between. The CDR3 coding sequence is TGTGCCAGCAGCTCTTTTTTGGGCCTCGAGCAGTTCTTC. It codes for CASSSFLGLEQFF.

This chain connects TRBV11-3 to TRBJ2-1; 9 bases agree with TRBD2. With V trimmed by 6 bases and J by 8 bases, 5 bases remained unmatched. This CDR3 is 13 amino acids long. The V gene's germline CDR1 is SGHNT and CDR2 YENEEA. CDR3 region: CASRGLAGDEQFF. CDR3 in DNA: TGTGCCAGCAGGGGATTAGCGGGGGATGAGCAGTTCTTC.

The chain recombines TRBV2 with TRBJ1-5, with a tentative D call TRBD1 (6 bases). CDR1 and CDR2 from the germline V gene are SNHLY and FYNNEI. The V gene lost 3 bases and the J gene lost 6 bases, with 12 bases spanning the gap. This CDR3 has 14 amino acids. The DNA of the CDR3 is TGTGCCAGCAGTGACAGGGGTGTAGTTCAGCCCCAGCATTTT. Translating it yields CASSDRGVVQPQHF.

The rearrangement joins TRBV2 to TRBJ2-3; D gene uncertain. The CDR3 runs 13 residues. Trimming shortened V by 7 bases and J by 2 bases, and 10 bases separated the two germline ends. Germline CDR1 is SNHLY and CDR2 is FYNNEI. CDR3 DNA sequence: TGTGCCAGCAAAAGGACGCTCACAGATACGCAGTATTTT. Translated: CASKRTLTDTQYF.

The chain links TRBV7-9 to TRBJ2-1; the match to TRBD1 covers 10 bases. This CDR3 is built from 17 residues. The germline gives CDR1 SEHNR, CDR2 FQNEAQ (reference sequence). The trim removed 1 base at V and 6 bases at J, leaving 9 bases unmatched. This CDR3 is CASSLGGWDRGGNEQFF. In DNA, the CDR3 is TGTGCCAGCAGCTTAGGAGGGTGGGACAGGGGAGGCAATGAGCAGTTCTTC.

The chain has TRBV7-8 and TRBJ2-5, with D possibly TRBD2 on 6 matching bases. The CDR3 covers 15 residues. V was trimmed by 5 bases and J by 5 bases, leaving 18 bases between them. Germline-derived CDR1 and CDR2 are SGHVS and FQNEAQ. Here the CDR3 DNA reads TGTGCCAGCAGCCGAGGAAGGGACTCCGGGGAGACCCAGTACTTC. Its translation: CASSRGRDSGETQYF.

The chain has TRBV27 and TRBJ1-5; tentatively, D is TRBD1 (6 bases). The germline gives CDR1 MNHEY, CDR2 SMNVEV (reference sequence). V lost 5 bases and J 7 bases, leaving 12 bases between the germline ends. The CDR3 covers 13 residues. CDR3 nucleotide sequence: TGTGCCAGCAGTACCGGGGGGCGCCAGCCCCAGCATTTT. Residues: CASSTGGRQPQHF.

The chain has TRBV6-1 and TRBJ1-2; D perhaps matches TRBD1 (5 bases). Germline V gives CDR1 MNHNS, CDR2 SASEGT. Trimming pared 4 bases from V and 2 bases from J, leaving 17 bases between. The CDR3 is 16 residues long. The CDR3 bases are TGTGCCAGCAGTGGTCCATCCCGGGACGGGAACTATGGCTACACCTTC. Amino acids: CASSGPSRDGNYGYTF.

The genes are TRBV18 and TRBJ1-1; a weak D match, TRBD1 (5 bases). CDR1 and CDR2 from the germline V gene are KGHSH and LQKENI. The CDR3 loop spans 17 amino acids. V lost 3 bases to trimming and J lost 2 bases, with 19 bases between them. CDR3 amino acids: CASSPWVNRWTNTEAFF. The CDR3 DNA is TGTGCCAGCTCACCTTGGGTTAACAGGTGGACTAACACTGAAGCTTTCTTT.

The chain combines TRBV2 with TRBJ1-5, with a possible D match to TRBD1 (6 bases). Germline V gives CDR1 SNHLY, CDR2 FYNNEI. The CDR3 is made up of 16 amino acids. V was trimmed by 2 bases and J by 5 bases, leaving 16 bases between them. CDR3 region: CASSERGRGGDQPQHF. The CDR3 DNA is TGTGCCAGCAGTGAAAGGGGACGGGGGGGCGATCAGCCCCAGCATTTT.

This clone was found a few times. The chain recombines TRBV4-1 with TRBJ1-5, with D hard to call. Trimming took off 0 bases at V and 6 bases at J, with 6 bases between the two ends. The CDR3 sequence is 13 residues long. The germline V gene has CDR1 MGHRA and CDR2 YSYEKL. The CDR3 reads CASSQDRRQPQHF. The CDR3 bases are TGCGCCAGCAGCCAAGATCGTCGTCAGCCCCAGCATTTT.

The chain links TRBV25-1 to TRBJ1-1; 9 bases are a match to TRBD1. This CDR3 has 14 residues. Germline loops: CDR1 MGHDK, CDR2 SYGVNS. The V gene end was trimmed by 3 bases and the J gene end by 9 bases; junction bases not matched to a gene: 8. CDR3 nucleotide sequence: TGTGCCAGCAGTGACTTACAGGGGGCAGGTAAAGCTTTCTTT. It specifies CASSDLQGAGKAFF.